The sequence of this T cell receptor beta chain was determined in a study of cytomegalovirus exposure and HLA in healthy donors. Study details: Within an early data release were about 85 million unique TCRs drawn from HLA-typed donors. Researchers found that roughly 80% of 350 to 500 genotyped donors fell within the Caucasian-associated ancestry cluster.

As for this clone: The antigen remains unidentified.

With 8 bases clipped from V and 7 bases from J, the junction kept 10 bases outside the gene matches. This CDR3 has 14 residues. Germline values: CDR1 SNHLY, CDR2 FYNNEI. The PCR contained 60 Vbeta and 13 Jbeta primers. Only in-frame clones appear in the TCRdb table, and some are missing; sequencing was by immunoSEQ multiplex PCR. The profile shows fewer than 110,000 clones, 79% of them singletons. Whole-study results and caveats: Across all donors, roughly uniform sequencing depth was an assumption of the presence/absence analyses.

The clonotype originates from a man aged 45-65 years in good health and CMV-seropositive. The sequencing input was PBMCs. The rearrangement joins TRBV2 to TRBJ1-4, with 7 bases matching TRBD1. The CDR3 region is CASRRDSPGEKLFF. CDR3 nucleotides: TGTGCCAGCCGGAGGGACAGTCCGGGTGAAAAACTGTTTTTT.